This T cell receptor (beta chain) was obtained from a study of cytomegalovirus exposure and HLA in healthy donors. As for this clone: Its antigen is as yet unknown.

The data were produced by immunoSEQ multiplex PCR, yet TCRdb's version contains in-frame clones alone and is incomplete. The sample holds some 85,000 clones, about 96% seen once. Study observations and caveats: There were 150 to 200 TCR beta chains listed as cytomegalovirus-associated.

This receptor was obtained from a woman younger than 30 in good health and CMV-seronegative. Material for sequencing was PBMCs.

The CDR3 is CASSKRVGNTDTQYF. The DNA of the CDR3 is TGTGCCAGCAGCAAACGGGTTGGTAACACAGATACGCAGTATTTT. V gene TRBV9 combines with J gene TRBJ2-3; no reliable D call. Per the germline V gene, CDR1 is SGDLS and CDR2 is YYNGEE. CDR3 size: 15 residues. Trimming left V 4 bases short and J 2 bases short, with 14 bases between.